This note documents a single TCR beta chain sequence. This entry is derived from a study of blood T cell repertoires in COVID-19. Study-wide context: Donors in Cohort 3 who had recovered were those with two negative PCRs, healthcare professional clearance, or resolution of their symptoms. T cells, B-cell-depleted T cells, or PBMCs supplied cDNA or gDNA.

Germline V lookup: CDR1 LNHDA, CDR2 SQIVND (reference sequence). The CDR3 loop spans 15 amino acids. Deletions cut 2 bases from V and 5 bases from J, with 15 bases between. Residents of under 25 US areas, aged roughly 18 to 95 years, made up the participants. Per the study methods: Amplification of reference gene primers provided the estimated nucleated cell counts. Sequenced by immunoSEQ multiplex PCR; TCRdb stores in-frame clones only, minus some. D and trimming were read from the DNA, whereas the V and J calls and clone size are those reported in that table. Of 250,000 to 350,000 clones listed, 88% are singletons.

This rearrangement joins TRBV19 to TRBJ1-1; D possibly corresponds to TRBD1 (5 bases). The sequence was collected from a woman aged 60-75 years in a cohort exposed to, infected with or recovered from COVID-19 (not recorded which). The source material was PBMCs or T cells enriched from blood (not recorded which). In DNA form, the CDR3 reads TGTGCCAGTAGTATACTAAGGGGCGAGCATACTGAAGCTTTCTTT. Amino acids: CASSILRGEHTEAFF.